Sequencing of this TCR beta chain was carried out in a study of CD8+ T cells in alopecia areata. V lost 0 bases and J lost 9, with 18 bases in between. The CDR3 sequence is 16 residues long. CDR1 is LGHNA and CDR2 is YSLEER in the germline V gene. Treatment described: oral pan-JAK inhibitor, 5-10 mg twice daily. Study results and caveats: Clonality in the scalp and expanded CD8+ clones ranked among the top 100 were significantly decreased by tofacitinib. Throughout tofacitinib, many expanded lesional clones continued to persist in scalp and blood. Clonality was higher in lesional than normal scalp, especially in alopecia totalis/universalis.

Reverse transcribed after extraction, RNA yielded cDNA as the sequencing template. The repertoire was sequenced with immunoSEQ multiplex PCR; TCRdb's copy has only in-frame clones and lacks some. This sample has some 80,000 clones, with around 67% found just once. Details on this clone: Antigen: not known.

The chain has TRBV4-3 and TRBJ2-1, with D perhaps TRBD1 (5 bases). The material sequenced was CD8+ T cells sorted from blood, taken at week 24, from a patient treated with tofacitinib. This TCR was recovered from a human donor with alopecia areata. Here the CDR3 reads CASSQEVQGLLGEQFF. DNA for the CDR3: TGCGCCAGCAGCCAAGAGGTCCAGGGTCTCCTGGGTGAGCAGTTCTTC.